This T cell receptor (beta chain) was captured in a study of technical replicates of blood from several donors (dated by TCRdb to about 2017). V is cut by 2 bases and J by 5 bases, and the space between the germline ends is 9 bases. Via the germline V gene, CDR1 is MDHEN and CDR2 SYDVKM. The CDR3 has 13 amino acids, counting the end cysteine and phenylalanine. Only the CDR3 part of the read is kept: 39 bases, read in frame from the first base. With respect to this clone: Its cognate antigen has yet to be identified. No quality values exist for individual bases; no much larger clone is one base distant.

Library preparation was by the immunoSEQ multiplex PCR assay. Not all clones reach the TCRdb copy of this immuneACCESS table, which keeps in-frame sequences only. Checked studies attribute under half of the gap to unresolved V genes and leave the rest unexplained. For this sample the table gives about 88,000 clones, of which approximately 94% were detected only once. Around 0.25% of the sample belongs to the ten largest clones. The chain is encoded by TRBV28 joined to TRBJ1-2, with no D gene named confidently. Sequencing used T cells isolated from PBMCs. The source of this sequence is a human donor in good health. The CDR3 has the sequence CASSLASQYGYTF. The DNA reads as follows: TGTGCCAGCAGTTTAGCCAGTCAGTATGGCTACACCTTC.